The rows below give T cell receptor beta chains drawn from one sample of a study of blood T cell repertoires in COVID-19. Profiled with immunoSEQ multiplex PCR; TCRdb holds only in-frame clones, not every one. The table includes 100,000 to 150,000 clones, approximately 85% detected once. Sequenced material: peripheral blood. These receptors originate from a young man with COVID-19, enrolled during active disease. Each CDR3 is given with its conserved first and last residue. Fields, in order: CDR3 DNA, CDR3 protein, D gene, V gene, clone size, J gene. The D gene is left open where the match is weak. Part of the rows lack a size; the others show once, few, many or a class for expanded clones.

CDR3 DNA: TGCGCCAGCAGCCAGGGGACAGGGGAGTCCTACGAGCAGTACTTC; CDR3 protein: CASSQGTGESYEQYF; D gene: TRBD1; V gene: TRBV4-3; clone size: .; J gene: TRBJ2-7
CDR3 DNA: TGTGCCAGCAGTGGGCCCGCAGGGGGCTATGGCTACACCTTC; CDR3 protein: CASSGPAGGYGYTF; D gene: TRBD1; V gene: TRBV2; clone size: .; J gene: TRBJ1-2
CDR3 DNA: TGTGCTAGTGGTTTGGCTGGACTAGCGGGAGGGCCATACAATGAGCAGTTCTTC; CDR3 protein: CASGLAGLAGGPYNEQFF; D gene: TRBD2; V gene: TRBV12-5; clone size: .; J gene: TRBJ2-1
CDR3 DNA: TGTGCCAGCAGTGACTCCCCGGGAGGGGAGACCCAGTACTTC; CDR3 protein: CASSDSPGGETQYF; D gene: TRBD2; V gene: TRBV6-4; clone size: .; J gene: TRBJ2-5
CDR3 DNA: TGTGCCAGCAGTGGACAGGGGGCTCAGAACACTGAAGCTTTCTTT; CDR3 protein: CASSGQGAQNTEAFF; D gene: TRBD1; V gene: TRBV28; clone size: few; J gene: TRBJ1-1
CDR3 DNA: TGTGCCAGCAGTGAAGGGGCTAGCGGGAGTAGCGAGCAGTACTTC; CDR3 protein: CASSEGASGSSEQYF; D gene: TRBD2; V gene: TRBV6-4; clone size: .; J gene: TRBJ2-7
CDR3 DNA: TGTGCCAGCAGTTCCCGAGACTTACTTAATGAAAAACTGTTTTTT; CDR3 protein: CASSSRDLLNEKLFF; D gene: .; V gene: TRBV7-9; clone size: once; J gene: TRBJ1-4
CDR3 DNA: TGTGCCAGCTCACTACAGGGGAACACTGAAGCTTTCTTT; CDR3 protein: CASSLQGNTEAFF; D gene: .; V gene: TRBV18; clone size: .; J gene: TRBJ1-1
CDR3 DNA: TGCAGCGCCAGAGGACACGAGCACATTCAGTACTTC; CDR3 protein: CSARGHEHIQYF; D gene: .; V gene: TRBV29-1; clone size: .; J gene: TRBJ2-4
CDR3 DNA: TGTGCCAGCAGCTTACAGGTGTCCAATGAGCAGTTCTTC; CDR3 protein: CASSLQVSNEQFF; D gene: .; V gene: TRBV5-4; clone size: .; J gene: TRBJ2-1
CDR3 DNA: TGTGCCACCAGTGACCGGCTAACTAGCGGGAGGGCCAATGAGCAGTTCTTC; CDR3 protein: CATSDRLTSGRANEQFF; D gene: TRBD2; V gene: TRBV24-1; clone size: .; J gene: TRBJ2-1
CDR3 DNA: TGTGCCAGCGGCTCCGGGACTAGCGGGAGGAATGAGCAGTTCTTC; CDR3 protein: CASGSGTSGRNEQFF; D gene: TRBD2; V gene: TRBV6-5; clone size: .; J gene: TRBJ2-1
CDR3 DNA: TGTGCCAGCAGTGCGAGCCAGCGGGGGGGCAATGAGCAGTTCTTC; CDR3 protein: CASSASQRGGNEQFF; D gene: TRBD2; V gene: TRBV6-4; clone size: .; J gene: TRBJ2-1
CDR3 DNA: TGTGCCAGCAGTTTATCGGGACAGCCGAACACTGAAGCTTTCTTT; CDR3 protein: CASSLSGQPNTEAFF; D gene: TRBD1; V gene: TRBV28; clone size: few; J gene: TRBJ1-1
CDR3 DNA: TGTGCCAGCAGCAAAAAAAATAGGGGACTAGTGGACTCCTACAATGAGCAGTTCTTC; CDR3 protein: CASSKKNRGLVDSYNEQFF; D gene: .; V gene: TRBV21-1; clone size: once; J gene: TRBJ2-1
CDR3 DNA: TGTGCCTGGAGTGTGAATGGGCAGGGAGAGACCCAGTACTTC; CDR3 protein: CAWSVNGQGETQYF; D gene: .; V gene: TRBV30; clone size: .; J gene: TRBJ2-5
CDR3 DNA: TGCGCCAGCAGCTTGGTTGGGACAGGGAATTCACCCCTCCACTTT; CDR3 protein: CASSLVGTGNSPLHF; D gene: TRBD1; V gene: TRBV5-1; clone size: .; J gene: TRBJ1-6
CDR3 DNA: TGTGCCAGTACCCTCTCGGGGGGTTTCAGCGCCGGGGAGCTGTTTTTT; CDR3 protein: CASTLSGGFSAGELFF; D gene: TRBD2; V gene: TRBV19; clone size: many; J gene: TRBJ2-2
CDR3 DNA: TGTGCCAGTAGTACCAACCAACCCTCTACCCCAGATACGCAGTATTTT; CDR3 protein: CASSTNQPSTPDTQYF; D gene: .; V gene: TRBV19; clone size: once; J gene: TRBJ2-3
CDR3 DNA: TGTGCCAGCAGCACGGTACAGGGTTACGAGCAGTACTTC; CDR3 protein: CASSTVQGYEQYF; D gene: .; V gene: TRBV7-2; clone size: .; J gene: TRBJ2-7
CDR3 DNA: TGTGCCAGCAGTGTAGGCGGAGACTATGGCTACACCTTC; CDR3 protein: CASSVGGDYGYTF; D gene: .; V gene: TRBV2; clone size: .; J gene: TRBJ1-2
CDR3 DNA: TGTGCCAGCCGAACTAGCGGGAGCCCTCCAGATACGCAGTATTTT; CDR3 protein: CASRTSGSPPDTQYF; D gene: .; V gene: TRBV21-1; clone size: .; J gene: TRBJ2-3
CDR3 DNA: TGTGCCAGCAGTGCAACGGGACTCTATGGCTACACCTTC; CDR3 protein: CASSATGLYGYTF; D gene: .; V gene: TRBV28; clone size: few; J gene: TRBJ1-2
CDR3 DNA: TGTGCCAGCTATGGGCCCGGAGGCTACACCTTC; CDR3 protein: CASYGPGGYTF; D gene: .; V gene: TRBV6-5; clone size: few; J gene: TRBJ1-2
CDR3 DNA: TGTGCCAGCAATAGTGATGAGGCTAGTGGCTACACCTTC; CDR3 protein: CASNSDEASGYTF; D gene: .; V gene: TRBV2; clone size: .; J gene: TRBJ1-2
CDR3 DNA: TGTGCCAGCAGCTTGGCCACAGCTCTAGCCACAGATACGCAGTATTTT; CDR3 protein: CASSLATALATDTQYF; D gene: .; V gene: TRBV5-6; clone size: .; J gene: TRBJ2-3
CDR3 DNA: TGCGCCAGCAGCCAAGAGGGACTCAACTCCTACAATGAGCAGTTCTTC; CDR3 protein: CASSQEGLNSYNEQFF; D gene: .; V gene: TRBV4-1; clone size: .; J gene: TRBJ2-1
CDR3 DNA: TGTGCCCGCGGGAACAGGCGGATTAGCTCCTACAATGAGCAGTTCTTC; CDR3 protein: CARGNRRISSYNEQFF; D gene: .; V gene: TRBV14; clone size: .; J gene: TRBJ2-1
CDR3 DNA: TGTGCCAGCAGCCTCCGCGGGGCAGGGTGGGAAAAACTGTTTTTT; CDR3 protein: CASSLRGAGWEKLFF; D gene: .; V gene: TRBV13; clone size: .; J gene: TRBJ1-4
CDR3 DNA: TGTGCCAGCAGTTACTCCCCGGACCGATGGACAGGGAATGGTAATTCACCCCTCCACTTT; CDR3 protein: CASSYSPDRWTGNGNSPLHF; D gene: TRBD1; V gene: TRBV6-2/TRBV6-3; clone size: .; J gene: TRBJ1-6
CDR3 DNA: TGTGCCAGCAGTGACACCCCCAGGGCCCAGCATTTT; CDR3 protein: CASSDTPRAQHF; D gene: .; V gene: TRBV6-1; clone size: .; J gene: TRBJ1-5
CDR3 DNA: TGCAGCGTTGGGCCGGGGGGCGGCGAGCAGTACTTC; CDR3 protein: CSVGPGGGEQYF; D gene: .; V gene: TRBV29-1; clone size: few; J gene: TRBJ2-7
CDR3 DNA: TGTGCCAGCAGCTTACGGCTAGGTTCGGATGAAAAACTGTTTTTT; CDR3 protein: CASSLRLGSDEKLFF; D gene: .; V gene: TRBV13; clone size: few; J gene: TRBJ1-4
CDR3 DNA: TGTGCCAGCAGTTACGGGCAGGGAAGTAACTATGGCTACACCTTC; CDR3 protein: CASSYGQGSNYGYTF; D gene: .; V gene: TRBV6-5; clone size: .; J gene: TRBJ1-2
CDR3 DNA: TGTGCCAGCAGTGGCCGGGACAGATACTCTATATCTGGAAACACCATATATTTT; CDR3 protein: CASSGRDRYSISGNTIYF; D gene: TRBD1; V gene: TRBV28; clone size: .; J gene: TRBJ1-3
CDR3 DNA: TGTGCCAGCAGTTTCCTCCGAGAGGACACTGATGAAAAACTGTTTTTT; CDR3 protein: CASSFLREDTDEKLFF; D gene: .; V gene: TRBV27; clone size: .; J gene: TRBJ1-4
CDR3 DNA: TGTGCCAGTAGTCTTGGGACAGCTAGCAATCAGCCCCAGCATTTT; CDR3 protein: CASSLGTASNQPQHF; D gene: TRBD1; V gene: TRBV19; clone size: .; J gene: TRBJ1-5
CDR3 DNA: TGTGCCATCAGTGAGTTTGCGGGGGCAGGTGAAAAACTGTTTTTT; CDR3 protein: CAISEFAGAGEKLFF; D gene: .; V gene: TRBV10-3; clone size: .; J gene: TRBJ1-4
CDR3 DNA: TGCGCCAGCAGCCAAGGGTACATTAATACGCAGTATTTT; CDR3 protein: CASSQGYINTQYF; D gene: .; V gene: TRBV4-1; clone size: .; J gene: TRBJ2-3
CDR3 DNA: TGTGCCAGCAGTTTAAGTGGGGCAGATAGCAATCAGCCCCAGCATTTT; CDR3 protein: CASSLSGADSNQPQHF; D gene: .; V gene: TRBV28; clone size: .; J gene: TRBJ1-5
CDR3 DNA: TGCGCCAGCAGCTTCTGGGGACAGGGGGCGCGGGATACGCAGTATTTT; CDR3 protein: CASSFWGQGARDTQYF; D gene: TRBD1; V gene: TRBV5-1; clone size: .; J gene: TRBJ2-3